The present TCR beta chain was sequenced within a study of blood T cell repertoires in COVID-19. Across the study: Samples taken during acute and convalescent COVID-19 were collected in the United States, Italy and Spain. The cDNA or gDNA used as material had been derived from T cells, B-cell-depleted T cells, or PBMCs.

Germline CDR1 is DFQATT and CDR2 is SNEGSKA (reference sequence). The CDR3 contains 14 residues. The V and J ends lost 3 bases and 5 bases, in that order; junction bases with no gene match: 7. In the original analysis: Amplified reference gene primers provided the basis for estimating nucleated cell counts. Using immunoSEQ multiplex PCR, the repertoire was profiled, and TCRdb retains in-frame clones only, with some absent. V, J and clone size are those of that table, while D and trimming were read from the DNA. The data hold roughly 110,000 clones, with 88% observed a single time. Sequenced: peripheral blood. V is TRBV20-1 and J is TRBJ1-1, with 9 bases lining up with TRBD1. This receptor was taken from a man aged 50 to 59 with active or convalescent COVID-19. The CDR3 coding sequence is TGCAGTGCTAGTTCGGGACAGGGCTGGACTGAAGCTTTCTTT. This gives the protein CSASSGQGWTEAFF.